These T cell receptor beta chains were read from a single sample in a study of early T cells in non-severe SARS-CoV-2 infection. TCRdb ran MiXCR on the 5' RACE reads and lists one entry per CDR3 protein. The data show 90,000 to 120,000 distinct CDR3 sequences, with approximately 10% seen just once and approximately 6.9% held by the top ten. The material sequenced was whole blood. Receptor source: an adult who was a healthcare worker with PCR-confirmed SARS-CoV-2 infection or an uninfected control (not recorded which). Both conserved end residues are part of each CDR3. The D gene is left open where the match is weak. Clone size appears in some rows only: once, few, many, or a class for an expanded clone.

clone_size d_call j_call v_call cdr3_aa cdr3_nt
many TRBD2 TRBJ2-1 TRBV3-1 CASSWSSGGSSYNEQFF TGTGCCAGCAGCTGGTCTAGCGGGGGAAGCTCCTACAATGAGCAGTTCTTC
many . TRBJ2-7 TRBV14 CASSLSGSEQYF TGTGCCAGCAGCCTCTCGGGGTCCGAGCAGTACTTC
many TRBD2 TRBJ2-1 TRBV20-1 CSAMIAGVTNEQFF TGCAGTGCTATGATAGCGGGAGTTACCAATGAGCAGTTCTTC
. . TRBJ1-1 TRBV2 CASSEGVMATEAFF TGTGCCAGCAGTGAAGGGGTAATGGCCACTGAAGCTTTCTTT
few . TRBJ2-2 TRBV28 CASIGWTGELFF TGTGCCAGCATCGGGTGGACCGGGGAGCTGTTTTTT
. . TRBJ1-3 TRBV6-1 CASSEDERNTIYF TGTGCCAGCAGTGAAGACGAGAGAAACACCATATATTTT
. TRBD2 TRBJ2-1 TRBV29-1 CSVGLVLNEQFF TGCAGCGTGGGACTAGTGTTGAATGAGCAGTTCTTC
many TRBD1 TRBJ2-7 TRBV6-2/TRBV6-3 CASSRGDRTRF TGTGCCAGCAGTAGAGGGGACAGGACTCGCTTC
many . TRBJ2-5 TRBV7-2 CASSPMGRETQYF TGTGCCAGCAGCCCTATGGGACGGGAGACCCAGTACTTC
. TRBD2 TRBJ2-3 TRBV19 CASKRGADPPDTQYF TGTGCCAGTAAGCGGGGGGCTGATCCCCCAGATACGCAGTATTTT
. . TRBJ2-7 TRBV27 CASSPMGPDYVQYF TGTGCCAGCAGCCCCATGGGACCCGACTACGTGCAGTACTTC
many . TRBJ2-3 TRBV7-2 CASSFPTGDTQYF TGTGCCAGCAGCTTCCCGACCGGAGATACGCAGTATTTT
many TRBD1 TRBJ2-7 TRBV3-1 CASSPVRGSYEQYF TGTGCCAGCAGCCCCGTCAGGGGGTCCTACGAGCAGTACTTC
many . TRBJ2-5 TRBV7-3 CASSLSPGGAGEGETQYF TGTGCCAGCAGCTTATCCCCAGGGGGAGCGGGAGAAGGAGAGACCCAGTACTTC
. . TRBJ2-7 TRBV9 CASSPYSDGSSYEQYF TGTGCCAGCAGCCCTTACTCGGATGGGAGCTCCTACGAGCAGTACTTC
. TRBD1 TRBJ1-6 TRBV7-2 CASSLDRGISSPLHF TGTGCCAGCAGCTTAGACAGGGGTATAAGCTCACCCCTCCACTTT
. TRBD2 TRBJ2-3 TRBV29-1 CSVVPLAGVADTQYF TGCAGCGTTGTCCCTCTAGCGGGAGTGGCAGATACGCAGTATTTT
many . TRBJ2-6 TRBV7-3 CASSLHAGVGANVLTF TGTGCCAGCAGCCTTCACGCAGGGGTTGGGGCCAACGTCCTGACTTTC
many . TRBJ2-3 TRBV18 CASSPLSSDTQYF TGTGCCAGCTCACCACTTTCTAGTGATACGCAGTATTTT
many . TRBJ1-1 TRBV28 CASNQEGTEAFF TGTGCCAGCAACCAAGAGGGCACTGAAGCTTTCTTT
few . TRBJ1-2 TRBV12-3/TRBV12-4 CASSRRQNYGYTF TGTGCCAGCAGTCGACGGCAGAACTATGGCTACACCTTC
few TRBD2 TRBJ2-1 TRBV27 CASSLRAGVVDNEQFF TGTGCCAGCAGTTTACGGGCGGGAGTGGTCGACAATGAGCAGTTCTTC
many TRBD2 TRBJ2-1 TRBV7-9 CASSLDSSGRSYNEQFF TGTGCCAGCAGCTTAGATAGTAGCGGGAGGTCCTACAATGAGCAGTTCTTC
many . TRBJ2-7 TRBV6-2/TRBV6-3 CASSYEGTGGYEQYF TGTGCCAGCAGTTACGAAGGCACCGGAGGGTACGAGCAGTACTTC
many . TRBJ1-4 TRBV7-9 CASSVADDNEKLFF TGTGCCAGCAGCGTGGCGGATGATAATGAAAAACTGTTTTTT
many TRBD2 TRBJ2-7 TRBV20-1 CSARDVEKGTSGGEQYF TGCAGTGCTAGAGATGTGGAGAAGGGGACTAGCGGGGGAGAGCAGTACTTC
few . TRBJ2-1 TRBV7-8 CASSFPRGSYNEQFF TGTGCCAGCAGCTTCCCTAGGGGATCCTACAATGAGCAGTTCTTC
many . TRBJ2-1 TRBV27 CASSHNRQGGRNNEQFF TGTGCCAGCAGCCATAATCGTCAGGGAGGTCGTAACAATGAGCAGTTCTTC
many . TRBJ2-1 TRBV11-2 CASSLEFFGEQFF TGTGCCAGCAGCTTAGAGTTCTTCGGTGAGCAGTTCTTC
many . TRBJ2-3 TRBV5-1 CASSLTGPDTQYF TGCGCCAGCAGCTTGACAGGGCCAGATACGCAGTATTTT
. . TRBJ2-7 TRBV6-2/TRBV6-3 CASKTTGGDEQYF TGTGCCAGCAAAACGACTGGGGGTGACGAGCAGTACTTC
many TRBD1 TRBJ1-2 TRBV5-1 CASSVTGAHGYTF TGCGCCAGCAGCGTAACAGGGGCTCATGGCTACACCTTC
. . TRBJ2-7 TRBV18 CASSPRDSEEEQYF TGTGCCAGCTCACCCCGGGACTCAGAGGAAGAGCAGTACTTC
few . TRBJ2-3 TRBV11-2 CASGPTQYF TGTGCCAGCGGCCCTACGCAGTATTTT
. . TRBJ1-5 TRBV28 CASTHLMRVQPQHF TGTGCCAGCACCCATCTGATGAGGGTTCAGCCCCAGCATTTT
. TRBD2 TRBJ2-3 TRBV4-3 CASSQGVTSADTQYF TGCGCCAGCAGCCAAGGGGTGACTAGCGCAGATACGCAGTATTTT
. . TRBJ1-2 TRBV20-1 CSASHRDTNYGYTF TGCAGTGCTAGTCACAGGGACACCAACTATGGCTACACCTTC
many . TRBJ2-7 TRBV3-1 CASSPRQSSYEQYF TGTGCCAGCAGCCCCAGGCAGTCTTCCTACGAGCAGTACTTC
few . TRBJ2-1 TRBV20-1 CSASGGSSYNEQFF TGCAGTGCTAGCGGCGGCAGCTCCTACAATGAGCAGTTCTTC
few TRBD1 TRBJ1-2 TRBV3-1 CASSLYRDRLYGYTF TGTGCCAGCAGCCTCTACCGGGACAGGCTCTATGGCTACACCTTC
many . TRBJ2-3 TRBV7-2 CASSAYNTQYF TGTGCCAGCAGCGCTTACAATACGCAGTATTTT
many TRBD2 TRBJ2-7 TRBV7-2 CASSLSGGGSYEQYF TGTGCCAGCAGCTTATCGGGCGGGGGTTCCTACGAGCAGTACTTC
. TRBD2 TRBJ2-2 TRBV24-1 CATSERTSGRFDGELFF TGTGCCACCAGTGAACGTACTAGCGGGAGGTTCGACGGGGAGCTGTTTTTT
. . TRBJ2-5 TRBV20-1 CSAGRSSQETQYF TGCAGTGCCGGAAGGTCCAGCCAAGAGACCCAGTACTTC
few TRBD2 TRBJ2-1 TRBV7-9 CASSLELADEQFF TGTGCCAGCAGCTTAGAACTAGCGGATGAGCAGTTCTTC
. . TRBJ2-2 TRBV19 CASSTSLNTGELFF TGTGCCAGTAGTACCTCCCTGAACACCGGGGAGCTGTTTTTT
. . TRBJ2-7 TRBV20-1 CSAREDRDYEQYF TGCAGTGCTAGAGAAGACAGAGACTACGAGCAGTACTTC
. TRBD1 TRBJ1-1 TRBV5-1 CASRDRGGEAFF TGCGCCAGCCGAGACAGGGGAGGTGAAGCTTTCTTT
many . TRBJ2-3 TRBV29-1 CSVLLGTVTDTQYF TGCAGCGTTCTGTTGGGAACGGTCACAGATACGCAGTATTTT
. . TRBJ2-3 TRBV10-2 CASSALLGVVDTQYF TGCGCCAGCAGTGCCCTCCTCGGGGTGGTCGATACGCAGTATTTT